Presented here are 28 T cell receptor beta chains from one specimen sequenced in a study of blood T cell repertoires in COVID-19. Profiled with immunoSEQ multiplex PCR; TCRdb holds only in-frame clones, not every one. The repertoire has some 120,000 clones, less than 75% of them found once; the top ten carry under 1%. The sequencing sample was made of peripheral blood. All receptors come from a human donor with acute or convalescent COVID-19. The donor label of this sample is uncertain.

V and J are TRBV2 and TRBJ1-4, with no clear D. V was cut by 7 bases and J by 3 bases, with 12 bases left in between. Per germline, CDR1 SNHLY and CDR2 FYNNEI. The CDR3 contains 14 residues. The DNA for the CDR3 is TGTGCCAGCAAAAGAGCGGGAGCTAATGAAAAACTGTTTTTT. Encoded protein: CASKRAGANEKLFF. The full variable domain, rest sourced from reference TRBV2 and TRBJ1-4, is EPEVTQTPSHQVTQMGQEVILRCVPISNHLYFYWYRQILGQKVEFLVSFYNNEISEKSEIFDDQFSVERPDGSNFTLKIRSTKLEDSAMYFCASKRAGANEKLFFGSGTQLSVL.

The chain carries TRBV7-8 and TRBJ2-3; 12 bases align to TRBD2. CDR3 length equals 18 residues. V dropped 5 bases and J dropped 6; count of bases not matched to a gene: 15. Germline V gene sequence: CDR1 SGHVS, CDR2 FQNEAQ. The CDR3 nucleotides read TGTGCCAGCAGCCGCTCAGCCGGACTAGCGGGGACCAGGGATACGCAGTATTTT. It translates to CASSRSAGLAGTRDTQYF.

The DNA for the CDR3 is TGTGCCAGCAGTACCCTGGGGGGGCGCGAAAACATTCAGTACTTC. Encoded protein: CASSTLGGRENIQYF. The chain recombines TRBV28 with TRBJ2-4; D possibly corresponds to TRBD2 (7 bases). Germline CDR1 and CDR2: MDHEN and SYDVKM. The germline V and J ends were trimmed by 5 bases and 5 bases, with 16 bases remaining between them. The CDR3 covers 15 residues.

Remarks on this clone: The same CDR3 arises from other DNA sequences in this sample as well. The chain recombines TRBV18 with TRBJ1-5; a possible D gene is TRBD1 (5 bases). The CDR3 is 14 amino acids. The germline CDR1 and CDR2 sequences are KGHSH and LQKENI. V was cut by 2 bases and J by 4 bases, with 9 bases left in between. CDR3 nucleotides: TGTGCCAGCTCACCAGGGGCGGGGAATCAGCCCCAGCATTTT. This translates into CASSPGAGNQPQHF.

This chain's CDR3 is CASKSGQGPYGYTF. As DNA, the CDR3 is TGTGCCAGCAAATCAGGACAGGGTCCCTATGGCTACACCTTC. This chain links TRBV3-1 (or the pseudogene TRBV3-2) with TRBJ1-2, with 8 bases matching TRBD1. V dropped 7 bases and J dropped 4; count of bases not matched to a gene: 8. The germline CDR1 and CDR2 sequences are LGHDT and YNNKEL (reference sequence). The CDR3 extends over 14 amino acids.

This clone has ten or more counts. The chain employs TRBV15 and TRBJ1-6; no clear D gene. V dropped 0 bases and J dropped 9 bases, with 12 bases sitting between them. The CDR3 length is 15 residues. Germline V lookup: CDR1 LNHNV, CDR2 YYDKDF (reference sequence). CDR3 bases: TGTGCCACCAGCAGAGATGTCACAGAAAGTTCACCCCTCCACTTT. Encoded protein: CATSRDVTESSPLHF.

This clone was counted ten times or more. This chain links TRBV28 with TRBJ2-6, with unresolved D. The germline CDR1 and CDR2 sequences are MDHEN and SYDVKM. This CDR3 is built from 13 residues. V was pared by 6 bases and J by 1 base, with 4 bases between. CDR3 sequence (DNA): TGTGCCAGCAGGCTATCTGGGGCCAACGTCCTGACTTTC. It codes for CASRLSGANVLTF.

This clone was detected only a few times. The chain uses TRBV4-1 and TRBJ2-3; 10 positions agree with TRBD1. CDR3 length: 17 amino acids. V shed 2 bases and J 4 bases; nucleotides not matched to a gene: 9. Germline V lookup: CDR1 MGHRA, CDR2 YSYEKL. The CDR3: CASSQTPDRGYADTQYF. The DNA of the CDR3 is TGCGCCAGCAGCCAAACCCCGGACAGGGGGTATGCAGATACGCAGTATTTT.

The V and J genes are TRBV12-3 or TRBV12-4 and TRBJ2-2; no clear D. V lost 3 bases, J lost 3 bases, and 5 bases lay in between. This CDR3 contains 13 residues. Here the CDR3 DNA reads TGTGCCAGCAGTTTCTCGGACACCGGGGAGCTGTTTTTT. It codes for CASSFSDTGELFF.

The CDR3 loop reads CASSEITDYGYTF. The CDR3 nucleotides read TGTGCCAGCAGTGAAATAACAGATTATGGCTACACCTTC. The genes are TRBV2 and TRBJ1-2; D not resolved. The CDR3 sequence is 13 residues long. The V end lost 2 bases, the J end lost 5 bases, and 9 bases lay between the germline ends. Germline CDR1 is SNHLY and CDR2 is FYNNEI.

A note on this clone: Being one base from a much bigger clone, this may be a read error. Other DNA sequences in the same sample also yield this CDR3. The chain combines TRBV2 with TRBJ2-6, with D perhaps matching TRBD1 (5 bases). This CDR3 has 16 residues. Germline V lookup: CDR1 SNHLY, CDR2 FYNNEI. CDR3: CASSESSLSGANVLTF. The DNA of the CDR3 is TGTGCCAGCAGCGAGAGCTCCCTCTCTGGGGCCAACGTCCTGACCTTC.

This chain links TRBV3-1 (or the pseudogene TRBV3-2) with TRBJ1-1; D call uncertain. The CDR3 runs 15 residues. Germline V gene sequence: CDR1 LGHDT, CDR2 YNNKEL (reference sequence). V lost 2 bases to trimming and J lost 4 bases, with 14 bases between them. CDR3 bases: TGTGCCAGCAGCCAACGGGGTAAGGGAATCACTGAAGCTTTCTTT. This codes for CASSQRGKGITEAFF.

The rearrangement links TRBV13 to TRBJ2-1; 7 nucleotides align to TRBD1. Germline V gene lookup returns CDR1 PRHDT and CDR2 FYEKMQ (reference sequence). CDR3 length: 14 amino acids. Trimming removed 2 bases from V and 6 bases from J; junction bases left unmatched: 4. CDR3 DNA sequence: TGTGCCAGCAGCTTACGACAGGGAAGCAATGAGCAGTTCTTC. Encoded protein: CASSLRQGSNEQFF.

This chain joins TRBV7-8 and TRBJ1-2; 7 bases align to TRBD1. V gave up 5 bases and J gave up 4 bases; unmatched junction bases: 7. CDR3 length: 14 residues. Germline-derived CDR1 and CDR2 are SGHVS and FQNEAQ. The CDR3 bases are TGTGCCAGCAGCCGAGCGGGGACAGCCTATGGCTACACCTTC. It encodes CASSRAGTAYGYTF.

V is TRBV5-6 and J is TRBJ2-2, with TRBD2 identical over 8 bases. The germline V gene encodes CDR1 SGHDT and CDR2 YYEEEE. V shed 0 bases, J shed 6 bases, and the junction held 10 bases outside the gene matches. This CDR3 contains 17 residues. This CDR3 is CASSLEMIAGRSGELFF. DNA for the CDR3: TGTGCCAGCAGCTTGGAAATGATAGCGGGGAGGTCCGGGGAGCTGTTTTTT. The full variable domain, its missing parts supplied by reference TRBV5-6 and TRBJ2-2, is DAGVTQSPTHLIKTRGQQVTLRCSPKSGHDTVSWYQQALGQGPQFIFQYYEEEERQRGNFPDRFSGHQFPNYSSELNVNALLLGDSALYLCASSLEMIAGRSGELFFGEGSRLTVL.

This clone was seen more than once but under ten times. The chain couples TRBV3-1 (or the pseudogene TRBV3-2) to TRBJ1-4; TRBD1 might be the D (6 bases). Germline V gene data show CDR1 as LGHDT and CDR2 as YNNKEL (reference sequence). The CDR3 has 14 amino acids. Trimming took off 7 bases at V and 5 bases at J, with 14 bases between the two ends. The CDR3 nucleotides are TGTGCCAGCACGGGCAGGGGAGAGAATGAAAAACTGTTTTTT. It is translated as CASTGRGENEKLFF.

In DNA, the CDR3 is TGTGCCAGCAGTGAAGCCCGAGTCCGGGGAGGCAATCAGCCCCAGCATTTT. Translated, it gives CASSEARVRGGNQPQHF. This chain links TRBV6-1 with TRBJ1-5, with D hard to call. Between the trimmed V and J ends, which lost 0 bases and 2 bases, there was a span of 14 bases. CDR3 length equals 17 residues. Looked up from germline, CDR1 is MNHNS and CDR2 is SASEGT.

The genes are TRBV5-1 and TRBJ1-3; a possible D gene is TRBD1 (6 bases). This CDR3 has 16 residues. Trimming pared 0 bases from V and 0 bases from J, leaving 10 bases between. CDR1 is SGHRS and CDR2 is YFSETQ in the germline V gene. CDR3 loop: CASSLAGTSSGNTIYF. In nucleotides, the CDR3 is TGCGCCAGCAGCTTGGCCGGGACAAGCTCTGGAAACACCATATATTTT.

The J gene is TRBJ2-2, the V gene TRBV24-1; D is perhaps TRBD2 (5 bases). The germline CDR1 and CDR2 sequences are KGHDR and SFDVKD. This CDR3 is 15 amino acids long. V was trimmed by 4 bases and J by 0 bases, leaving 8 bases between them. CDR3 protein: CATSESGANTGELFF. The DNA of the CDR3 is TGTGCCACCAGTGAGAGCGGAGCGAACACCGGGGAGCTGTTTTTT.

With respect to this clone: Other DNA sequences within the sample encode an identical CDR3. The chain is built from TRBV7-6 and TRBJ2-2, with D possibly being TRBD2 (5 bases). The CDR3 runs to 16 residues. Germline CDR1 reads SGHVS; CDR2 reads FNYEAQ. V shed 0 bases and J shed 0 bases, with 8 bases lying between them. The CDR3 DNA reads TGTGCCAGCAGCTTAGCGGGAGCCACGAACACCGGGGAGCTGTTTTTT. Protein: CASSLAGATNTGELFF.

This clone was observed a few times. This sequence joins TRBV30 and TRBJ1-2, with 8 bases that match TRBD1. This CDR3 comprises 14 residues. V shed 5 bases and J 5 bases; nucleotides not matched to a gene: 10. CDR1 is GTSNPN, CDR2 SVGIG, per germline (reference sequence). Written as DNA, the CDR3 is TGTGCCTGGCAATCGGACAGGGTGGGATATGGCTACACCTTC. As protein: CAWQSDRVGYGYTF.

This chain connects TRBV5-1 to TRBJ2-1, with 11 bases fitting TRBD1. Trimming at V came to 0 bases and at J to 10 bases, leaving 6 bases not matched to a gene. The germline CDR1 and CDR2 sequences are SGHRS and YFSETQ. The CDR3 has 15 amino acids. The CDR3 protein is CASSLGDRGSLEQFF. The CDR3 nucleotides are TGCGCCAGCAGCTTGGGGGACAGGGGGAGTTTGGAGCAGTTCTTC.

The V and J genes are TRBV5-6 and TRBJ2-3; 7 positions match TRBD1. Trimming cost V 4 bases and J 4 bases; bases outside gene matches: 3. The CDR3 consists of 13 residues. The germline V gene encodes CDR1 SGHDT and CDR2 YYEEEE. The CDR3 DNA sequence: TGTGCCAGCAGCGTACAGGGGCCAGATACGCAGTATTTT. Translating it yields CASSVQGPDTQYF. Complete variable domain (other parts from reference TRBV5-6 and TRBJ2-3): DAGVTQSPTHLIKTRGQQVTLRCSPKSGHDTVSWYQQALGQGPQFIFQYYEEEERQRGNFPDRFSGHQFPNYSSELNVNALLLGDSALYLCASSVQGPDTQYFGPGTRLTVL.

The chain recombines TRBV5-8 with TRBJ2-1, with 10 bases lining up with TRBD1. Germline CDR1 is SGHTS and CDR2 is YDEGEE. With 8 bases clipped from V and 3 bases from J, the junction kept 5 bases outside the gene matches. There are 14 residues in the CDR3. The CDR3: CASKGQGIYNEQFF. CDR3 DNA sequence: TGTGCCAGTAAGGGACAGGGGATCTACAATGAGCAGTTCTTC.

The chain is built from TRBV7-6 and TRBJ1-4, with TRBD1 matching over 7 bases. Germline CDR1 is SGHVS and CDR2 is FNYEAQ. V lost 5 bases and J lost 5; bases outside the gene matches: 2. The CDR3 consists of 13 residues. The CDR3 region is CASSPTGNEKLFF. CDR3 DNA: TGTGCCAGCAGCCCGACAGGGAATGAAAAACTGTTTTTT.

V is TRBV10-3 and J is TRBJ1-5, with D unresolved. This CDR3 has 15 residues. Per germline, CDR1 ENHRY and CDR2 SYGVKD. V was trimmed by 0 bases and J by 7 bases, leaving 13 bases between them. The CDR3, as DNA: TGTGCCATCAGTGAGTCTCATCGAGGAGGGCAGCCCCAGCATTTT. Amino acids: CAISESHRGGQPQHF.

This rearrangement joins TRBV24-1 to TRBJ1-2; D unclear. Trimming shortened V by 2 bases and J by 4 bases, and 7 bases separated the two germline ends. The CDR3 sequence is 13 residues long. From germline, CDR1 is KGHDR and CDR2 SFDVKD. The CDR3 region has the DNA TGTGCCACCAGTGATTCGGTCGCCTATGGCTACACCTTC. Protein sequence: CATSDSVAYGYTF.

The gene calls are TRBV6-1 and TRBJ1-6, with D possibly being TRBD1 (6 bases). Trimming took off 0 bases at V and 10 bases at J, with 10 bases between the two ends. CDR3 size: 14 residues. Per germline, CDR1 MNHNS and CDR2 SASEGT. In DNA, the CDR3 is TGTGCCAGCAGTGAAGCGCAGGGGTGGTCACCCCTCCACTTT. This sequence encodes CASSEAQGWSPLHF.